This T cell receptor (beta chain) comes out of a study of vaccination and CD4 T cells after COVID-19. CDR1 is DFQATT, CDR2 SNEGSKA, per germline (reference sequence). The CDR3 sequence is 14 residues long. Between the trimmed V and J ends, which lost 3 bases and 2 bases, there was a span of 11 bases. An Oncomine TCR Beta short-read assay was used to sequence the DNA from cultured CD4+ T cells. MiXCR, run by TCRdb on the PCR reads, gives a single entry per CDR3 protein. The repertoire has fewer than 15,000 distinct CDR3 sequences, roughly 57% of them found once; the top ten carry roughly 27%. With regard to this clonotype: Antigen: not known.

Treatment in this sample: approximately 9-day PBMC culture with coronavirus spike peptide pools or control peptides (ViraFEST assay). V is TRBV20-1 and J is TRBJ1-3; no clear D gene. Sequencing was carried out using CD4+ T cells from blood, cultured in vitro. The clonotype was recovered from a human donor who had recovered from COVID-19. CDR3 sequence (DNA): TGCAGTGCTAGGGGTGCAGGTGCTGGAAACACCATATATTTT. Encoded protein: CSARGAGAGNTIYF.